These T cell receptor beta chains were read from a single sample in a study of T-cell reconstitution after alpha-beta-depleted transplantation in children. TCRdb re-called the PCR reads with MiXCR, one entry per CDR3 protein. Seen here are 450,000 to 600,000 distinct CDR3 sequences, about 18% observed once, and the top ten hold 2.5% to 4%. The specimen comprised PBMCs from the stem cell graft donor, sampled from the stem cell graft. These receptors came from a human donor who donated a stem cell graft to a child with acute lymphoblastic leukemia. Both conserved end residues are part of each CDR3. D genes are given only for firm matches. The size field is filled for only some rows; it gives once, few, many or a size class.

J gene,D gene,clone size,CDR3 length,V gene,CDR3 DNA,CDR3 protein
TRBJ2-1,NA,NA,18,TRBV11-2,TGTGCCAGCAGCTTAATCCGCGTCCTCCGGAGCGATTACAATGAGCAGTTCTTC,CASSLIRVLRSDYNEQFF
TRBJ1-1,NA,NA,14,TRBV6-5,TGTGCCAGCAGTTTCCGCCAGGCGTCTGTTGAAGCTTTCTTT,CASSFRQASVEAFF
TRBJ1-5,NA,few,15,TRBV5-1,TGCGCCAGCAGCTCAAGGACAGATCTTAATCAGCCCCAGCATTTT,CASSSRTDLNQPQHF
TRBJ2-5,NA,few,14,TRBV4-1,TGCGCCAGCAGCCCGAGGGAGGCCTCAGTGACCCAGTACTTC,CASSPREASVTQYF
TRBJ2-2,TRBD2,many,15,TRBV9,TGTGCCAGCAGCCTAAAGGGACTAGTAAACGGGGAGCTGTTTTTT,CASSLKGLVNGELFF
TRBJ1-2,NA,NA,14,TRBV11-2,TGTGCCAGCAGCTTACTCGACAGAGCCTATGGCTACACCTTC,CASSLLDRAYGYTF
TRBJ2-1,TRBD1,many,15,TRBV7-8,TGTGCCAGCAGCTCCGACAGGGCGTCCTACAATGAGCAGTTCTTC,CASSSDRASYNEQFF
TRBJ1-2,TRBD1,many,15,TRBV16,TGTGCCAGCAGCCGAGACAGGGACTTTAACTATGGCTACACCTTC,CASSRDRDFNYGYTF
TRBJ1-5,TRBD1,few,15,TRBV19,TGTGCCAGTAGTACTATGGGACAGACAAATCAGCCCCAGCATTTT,CASSTMGQTNQPQHF
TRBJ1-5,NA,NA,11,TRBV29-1,TGCAGCGTTGGCGGCAATCAGCCCCAGCATTTT,CSVGGNQPQHF
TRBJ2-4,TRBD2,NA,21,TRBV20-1,TGCAGTGCTAGAGGACTTCCCCCGGCTAGCGGGAGAGGCGTTGACAAAAACATTCAGTACTTC,CSARGLPPASGRGVDKNIQYF
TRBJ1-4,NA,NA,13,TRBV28,TGTGCCAGCCTCAGGGGTGCTAATGAAAAACTGTTTTTT,CASLRGANEKLFF
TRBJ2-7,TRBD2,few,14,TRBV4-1,TGCGCCAGCAGCCAAGTCGCCGGGACTAACGAGCAGTACTTC,CASSQVAGTNEQYF
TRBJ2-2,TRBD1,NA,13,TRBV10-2,TGCGCCAGCAGTATGGGACAGTCCGGGGAGCTGTTTTTT,CASSMGQSGELFF
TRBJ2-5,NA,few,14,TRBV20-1,TGCAGTGCTAGAGAGGCTCGGAGAGGAGAGACCCAGTACTTC,CSAREARRGETQYF
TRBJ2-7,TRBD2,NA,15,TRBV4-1,TGCGCCAGCAGCCACGGGACTAGCGGACGATACGAGCAGTACTTC,CASSHGTSGRYEQYF
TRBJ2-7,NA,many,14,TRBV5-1,TGCGCCAGCAGCTTGTCCGGGGGAGCCTACGAGCAGTACTTC,CASSLSGGAYEQYF
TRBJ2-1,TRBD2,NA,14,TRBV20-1,TGCAGTGCTCGGACTAGCGGGAGTTTGAATGAGCAGTTCTTC,CSARTSGSLNEQFF
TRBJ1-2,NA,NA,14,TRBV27,TGTGCCAGCAGTTTACTTCGTGGGCCCTATGGCTACACCTTC,CASSLLRGPYGYTF
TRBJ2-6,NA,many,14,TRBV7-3,TGTGCCAGCAGCTTCGGCTCTGGGGCCAACGTCCTGACTTTC,CASSFGSGANVLTF